The source of this TCR beta chain is a study of shared clonotypes between healthy human individuals. The material for each subset, its genomic DNA, was split evenly across several immunoSEQ plates. Sequencing was performed with immunoSEQ multiplex PCR; in TCRdb, only in-frame clones are kept and a portion is missing. The sample holds approximately 2.3 million clones, approximately 95% seen once. The CDR3 loop spans 12 amino acids. Looked up from germline, CDR1 is WSHSY and CDR2 is SAAADI. The V end was cut by 5 bases, the J end by 5 bases, with 6 bases between. This sequence joins TRBV10-2 and TRBJ2-2; possibly TRBD1 for D (5 bases). The sample comprised naive CD4+ T cells from PBMCs. Indicated subset: CD45RA+ positively selected. This receptor was taken from a young man in good health. Some clones in this sample may be carry-over from other donors' samples. In nucleotides, the CDR3 is TGCGCCAGCAGTTACAGGACCGGGGAGCTGTTTTTT. It encodes CASSYRTGELFF.